One sample yielded the 30 T cell receptor beta chains listed below, sequenced in a study of T cell changes during pregnancy in multiple sclerosis. TCRdb's copy holds only in-frame clones and misses some; the assay was immunoSEQ multiplex PCR. The profile shows 90,000 or so clones, 85% to 95% of them singletons. The sequencing used peripheral blood, collected after pregnancy. All receptors come from a female donor in good health, enrolled as a control in a pregnancy study.

The gene calls are TRBV29-1 and TRBJ2-3; no clear D gene. V was clipped by 4 bases and J by 0 bases, with 11 bases between them. The CDR3 consists of 14 residues. CDR1 is SQVTM and CDR2 is ANQGSEA in the germline V gene. CDR3 in amino acids: CSVAPLSSTDTQYF. In DNA form, the CDR3 reads TGCAGCGTTGCCCCCCTCTCTAGCACAGATACGCAGTATTTT.

With respect to this clone: The junction shows a germline mismatch at one end, possibly a read error. Here the CDR3 DNA reads TGTGCCAGCAGCGTAGACCGGCCGACAGGGGGCCTTTACGAGCAGTACTTC. It is translated as CASSVDRPTGGLYEQYF. The rearrangement links TRBV11-2 to TRBJ2-7; 10 bases are a match to TRBD1. Germline CDR1 SGHAT, CDR2 FQNNGV. This CDR3 spans 17 amino acids.

The CDR3 coding sequence is TGTGCCAGCAGCTCGAGGACAGTATCAGAGAATGAGCAGTTCTTC. Translation: CASSSRTVSENEQFF. The chain has TRBV7-2 and TRBJ2-1, with D possibly TRBD1 on 6 matching bases. The CDR3 loop spans 15 amino acids. Germline CDR1 reads SGHTA; CDR2 reads FQGNSA. Trimming removed 4 bases from V and 7 bases from J, with 17 bases in between.

This clone was detected a few times. The genes are TRBV5-4 and TRBJ2-1, with TRBD1 as a possible D gene (6 bases). Deletions cut 4 bases from V and 9 bases from J, with 20 bases between. The CDR3 is 15 amino acids. Germline assignment: CDR1 SGHNT and CDR2 YYREEE (reference sequence). CDR3 nucleotides: TGTGCCAGCAGCCTAGGTACAGGGATGAGTGGTGAGCAGTTCTTC. It translates to CASSLGTGMSGEQFF.

The chain carries TRBV18 and TRBJ2-7; 7 nucleotides agree with TRBD2. The CDR3 loop spans 17 amino acids. Germline CDR1 is KGHSH and CDR2 is LQKENI. V dropped 3 bases and J dropped 0; count of bases not matched to a gene: 11. CDR3: CASSPGLVGLSSYEQYF. CDR3 coding DNA: TGTGCCAGCTCACCCGGACTAGTGGGCCTGAGCTCCTACGAGCAGTACTTC. The whole variable domain, remainder taken from reference TRBV18 and TRBJ2-7, is NAGVMQNPRHLVRRRGQEARLRCSPMKGHSHVYWYRQLPEEGLKFMVYLQKENIIDESGMPKERFSAEFPKEGPSILRIQQVVRGDSAAYFCASSPGLVGLSSYEQYFGPGTRLTVT.

The chain couples TRBV4-1 to TRBJ1-3; no reliable D call. CDR1 and CDR2 from the germline V gene are MGHRA and YSYEKL. Trimming took off 1 base at V and 1 base at J, with 14 bases between the two ends. This CDR3 comprises 17 residues. Here the CDR3 reads CASSQGRGSGSGNTIYF. The CDR3 nucleotides read TGCGCCAGCAGCCAAGGGAGAGGGTCAGGATCTGGAAACACCATATATTTT.

The chain uses TRBV28 and TRBJ2-7, with 11 positions matching TRBD1. V was pared by 9 bases and J by 6 bases, with 4 bases of the junction left unmatched. CDR1 is MDHEN and CDR2 is SYDVKM in the germline V gene. The CDR3 extends over 12 amino acids. CDR3 sequence (DNA): TGTGCCAGTCGGACAGGGGGCATCGAGCAGTACTTC. It encodes CASRTGGIEQYF.

The CDR3 loop reads CASSVPGLAYEQYF. The CDR3 DNA reads TGTGCCAGCAGCGTTCCGGGACTAGCCTACGAGCAGTACTTC. V usage is TRBV11-2 and J usage is TRBJ2-7; 8 positions agree with TRBD2. V lost 5 bases and J lost 2; bases outside the gene matches: 5. Germline V gene sequence: CDR1 SGHAT, CDR2 FQNNGV. The CDR3 is 14 amino acids.

The chain recombines TRBV29-1 with TRBJ2-5; the D is unclear. The J call may be mistaken, given a closer DNA end match to TRBJ2-7. Germline V gives CDR1 SQVTM, CDR2 ANQGSEA. The CDR3 totals 12 residues. CDR3 sequence (DNA): TGCAGCGTTGAATTGTCCGACTACGAGCAGTACTTC. Translated, it gives CSVELSDYEQYF.

The gene calls are TRBV9 and TRBJ2-7, with D tentatively TRBD2 (5 bases). V was clipped by 0 bases and J by 3 bases, with 16 bases between them. Per germline, CDR1 SGDLS and CDR2 YYNGEE. The CDR3 covers 16 residues. CDR3 in DNA: TGTGCCAGCAGCGTAGCCCCTGGACTGGTTAACTACGAGCAGTACTTC. Translation: CASSVAPGLVNYEQYF.

The V gene is TRBV4-1, the J gene TRBJ2-7, with a possible D match to TRBD2 (6 bases). Trimming took 4 bases from V and 1 from J, leaving 14 bases between them. In germline, CDR1 is MGHRA, CDR2 YSYEKL. This CDR3 is built from 15 residues. The DNA of the CDR3 is TGCGCCAGCAGCCCACTCGCAGGGAGGTCCTACGAGCAGTACTTC. Encoded protein: CASSPLAGRSYEQYF.

This chain joins TRBV19 and TRBJ2-7; D perhaps matches TRBD2 (6 bases). The CDR3 extends over 14 amino acids. The germline CDR1 and CDR2 sequences are LNHDA and SQIVND (reference sequence). V lost 4 bases, J lost 4 bases, and 14 bases lay in between. The CDR3 region has the DNA TGTGCCAGTAGTACCGCCGGGGGAAAGTACGAGCAGTACTTC. This translates into CASSTAGGKYEQYF.

The chain carries TRBV10-3 and TRBJ2-7; 12 positions agree with TRBD2. The ends lost 7 bases at V and 7 bases at J; junction bases unmatched: 11. This CDR3 is 15 amino acids long. Germline V gene sequence: CDR1 ENHRY, CDR2 SYGVKD. CDR3 region: CAITLLTSGSDEQYF. CDR3 in DNA: TGTGCCATCACCTTGTTGACTAGCGGGAGTGATGAGCAGTACTTC.

V gene TRBV4-1 combines with J gene TRBJ2-5; TRBD2 aligns across 8 bases. Losses at the gene ends were 4 bases for V and 1 base for J; bases not matched to a gene: 2. The CDR3 sequence is 14 residues long. CDR1 and CDR2 from the germline V gene are MGHRA and YSYEKL. CDR3 amino acids: CASSLAGSQETQYF. Here the CDR3 DNA reads TGCGCCAGCAGCCTAGCGGGATCCCAAGAGACCCAGTACTTC.

The chain is built from TRBV5-4 and TRBJ2-7, with 11 nucleotides matching TRBD1. Germline loops: CDR1 SGHNT, CDR2 YYREEE (reference sequence). The length of the CDR3 is 15 residues. The junction had 7 bases not matched to a gene; V was cut back by 3 bases and J by 5 bases. The CDR3 loop is CASSSRDRGRDEQYF. The CDR3 nucleotides read TGTGCCAGCAGCTCACGGGACAGGGGGAGGGACGAGCAGTACTTC.

V gene TRBV7-9 combines with J gene TRBJ1-3; D is undetermined. V lost 1 base and J 9 bases, leaving 19 bases between the germline ends. Germline V CDR1 and CDR2: SEHNR, FQNEAQ (reference sequence). There are 16 residues in the CDR3. CDR3 DNA sequence: TGTGCCAGCAGCTTAGGTGACCTTACGCCCCGGGGCACCATATATTTT. This sequence encodes CASSLGDLTPRGTIYF.

This chain uses TRBV7-9 with TRBJ1-2; the match to TRBD1 covers 7 bases. The CDR3 spans 15 residues. Germline values: CDR1 SEHNR, CDR2 FQNEAQ (reference sequence). The V gene end was trimmed by 5 bases and the J gene end by 4 bases; junction bases not matched to a gene: 10. CDR3 region: CASSQEGQKLYGYTF. The CDR3 DNA reads TGTGCCAGCAGCCAGGAGGGACAGAAACTCTATGGCTACACCTTC.

This clone was seen a single time. The chain uses TRBV7-9 and TRBJ2-7, with 10 bases fitting TRBD2. Germline CDR1 reads SEHNR; CDR2 reads FQNEAQ (reference sequence). This CDR3 contains 14 residues. J was trimmed by 0 bases and V by 5 bases; bases with no gene match: 1. The CDR3 protein is CASSPSGSSYEQYF. The CDR3 DNA sequence: TGTGCCAGCAGCCCTAGCGGGAGCTCCTACGAGCAGTACTTC.

The chain has TRBV2 and TRBJ2-7; 10 bases fit TRBD1. CDR3 length: 14 amino acids. CDR1 is SNHLY, CDR2 FYNNEI, per germline. J gave up 6 bases and V 6 bases, and 8 bases lay outside the gene matches. CDR3 amino acids: CASSGQGEGSEQYF. DNA for the CDR3: TGTGCCAGCAGCGGACAGGGGGAGGGCTCCGAGCAGTACTTC.

The genes are TRBV11-2 and TRBJ2-1; possibly TRBD1 for D (6 bases). CDR3 size: 16 residues. CDR1 SGHAT and CDR2 FQNNGV come from the germline V gene. V was clipped by 5 bases and J by 5 bases, with 19 bases between them. CDR3 coding DNA: TGTGCCAGCAGCCAGGTAGTGGGGACACCGGACAATGAGCAGTTCTTC. Amino acid sequence: CASSQVVGTPDNEQFF.

The chain carries TRBV28 and TRBJ2-5, with TRBD2 identical over 8 bases. Germline loops: CDR1 MDHEN, CDR2 SYDVKM. The trim removed 4 bases at V and 2 bases at J, leaving 9 bases unmatched. This CDR3 spans 16 amino acids. Written as DNA, the CDR3 is TGTGCCAGCAGTTCGATACTAGCGGAGACACAAGAGACCCAGTACTTC. Protein sequence: CASSSILAETQETQYF. The full variable domain, with the rest looked up from reference TRBV28 and TRBJ2-5, is DVKVTQSSRYLVKRTGEKVFLECVQDMDHENMFWYRQDPGLGLRLIYFSYDVKMKEKGDIPEGYSVSREKKERFSLILESASTNQTSMYLCASSSILAETQETQYFGPGTRLLVL.

The chain carries TRBV7-2 and TRBJ2-4; no reliable D call. The CDR3 length is 16 residues. V was trimmed by 3 bases and J by 0 bases, leaving 12 bases between them. CDR1 is SGHTA, CDR2 FQGNSA, per germline. CDR3 in DNA: TGTGCCAGCAGCTTGGAGTTAAGTTCAGCCAAAAACATTCAGTACTTC. It is translated as CASSLELSSAKNIQYF. Looking up the rest from reference TRBV7-2 and TRBJ2-4 gives the full variable domain: GAGVSQSPSNKVTEKGKDVELRCDPISGHTALYWYRQSLGQGLEFLIYFQGNSAPDKSGLPSDRFSAERTGGSVSTLTIQRTQQEDSAVYLCASSLELSSAKNIQYFGAGTRLSVL.

J is TRBJ2-2 and V is TRBV28, with D unclear. Trimming took off 2 bases at V and 1 base at J, with 5 bases between the two ends. Germline CDR1 MDHEN, CDR2 SYDVKM. There are 14 residues in the CDR3. This CDR3 reads CASSLQKNTGELFF. The CDR3 region has the DNA TGTGCCAGCAGTTTACAAAAGAACACCGGGGAGCTGTTTTTT.

The chain uses TRBV5-1 and TRBJ2-6; D is perhaps TRBD1 (6 bases). Trimming removed 4 bases at V and 4 bases at J, with 9 bases between. CDR1 is SGHRS, CDR2 YFSETQ, per germline. The CDR3 spans 14 residues. This CDR3 reads CASSPGAGANVLTF. The CDR3 DNA is TGCGCCAGCAGCCCAGGGGCCGGGGCCAACGTCCTGACTTTC.

CDR3 protein: CASSLRDRSFF. The CDR3 DNA follows: TGTGCCAGCAGTTTAAGGGACAGGAGTTTCTTC. The rearrangement links TRBV28 to TRBJ2-1, with TRBD1 matching 8 bases. The V and J ends lost 2 bases and 16 bases, in that order; junction bases with no gene match: 4. Per germline, CDR1 MDHEN and CDR2 SYDVKM. The CDR3 length is 11 residues.

The gene calls are TRBV29-1 and TRBJ2-2; 8 nucleotides agree with TRBD1. The CDR3 extends over 15 amino acids. Germline lookup yields CDR1 SQVTM and CDR2 ANQGSEA. After removal of 0 bases from V and 0 bases from J, the junction contained 0 bases not matched to a gene. The chain's CDR3 is CSVEDRGPNTGELFF. CDR3 DNA: TGCAGCGTTGAAGACAGGGGGCCGAACACCGGGGAGCTGTTTTTT.

The chain links TRBV19 to TRBJ2-1; D uncertain. Trimming took off 3 bases at V and 5 bases at J, with 8 bases between the two ends. Germline V gene sequence: CDR1 LNHDA, CDR2 SQIVND (reference sequence). This CDR3 spans 13 amino acids. The CDR3, as DNA: TGTGCCAGTAGTATTAACGGTAACAATGAGCAGTTCTTC. This translates into CASSINGNNEQFF.

V and J are TRBV14 and TRBJ1-3; 7 bases align to TRBD1. The CDR3 has 15 amino acids. Germline trimming cut 1 base from V and 3 bases from J; bases unmatched to any gene: 3. Germline values: CDR1 SGHDN, CDR2 FVKESK. CDR3: CASSQVRGLGNTIYF. As DNA, the CDR3 is TGTGCCAGCAGCCAAGTGAGGGGGCTTGGAAACACCATATATTTT.

The V call is TRBV7-2, the J call TRBJ2-1, with D maybe TRBD2 (6 bases). This CDR3 has 15 residues. Germline assignment: CDR1 SGHTA and CDR2 FQGNSA. V dropped 2 bases and J dropped 3 bases, with 11 bases sitting between them. CDR3 sequence (DNA): TGTGCCAGCAGCTTAAGGGACTCCTTCTACAATGAGCAGTTCTTC. This gives the protein CASSLRDSFYNEQFF.

This rearrangement joins TRBV18 to TRBJ2-6; D is unclear. The germline V gene encodes CDR1 KGHSH and CDR2 LQKENI. CDR3 length: 14 residues. Trimming removed 5 bases from V and 1 base from J, with 6 bases in between. CDR3 residues: CASSSLSGANVLTF. The CDR3 DNA sequence: TGTGCCAGCTCATCGCTATCTGGGGCCAACGTCCTGACTTTC. The whole variable domain, remainder taken from reference TRBV18 and TRBJ2-6, is NAGVMQNPRHLVRRRGQEARLRCSPMKGHSHVYWYRQLPEEGLKFMVYLQKENIIDESGMPKERFSAEFPKEGPSILRIQQVVRGDSAAYFCASSSLSGANVLTFGAGSRLTVL.